The sequence of this TCR beta chain was determined in a study of PD-1 blockade in classical Hodgkin lymphoma. Study-wide background: Treatment was intravenous nivolumab, 3 mg/kg every 2 weeks, until progression. Study results and caveats: Baseline diversity resembling that of newly diagnosed patients was seen in complete responders. Factors driving the repertoire differences, possibly disease activity or prior therapy, remain undefined.

As concerns this clone: No antigen is known for it.

No patient escaped relapse after autologous stem cell transplantation, and brentuximab vedotin exposure varied. This CDR3 comprises 15 residues. The germline V and J ends were trimmed by 3 bases and 7 bases, with 14 bases remaining between them. The germline gives CDR1 SGDLS, CDR2 YYNGEE. The protocol was immunoSEQ multiplex PCR, while the TCRdb copy is restricted to in-frame clones and leaves out a portion. Among more than 140,000 clones listed, nearly 80% were seen once. This material consisted of peripheral blood mononuclear cells (PBMCs), taken before the second cycle of nivolumab. The chain employs TRBV9 and TRBJ1-6, with D perhaps TRBD1 (5 bases). The sequence derives from a human donor with classical Hodgkin lymphoma. CDR3 loop: CASSAHRNQNSPLHF. The CDR3 coding sequence is TGTGCCAGCAGCGCACACAGGAACCAGAATTCACCCCTCCACTTT.